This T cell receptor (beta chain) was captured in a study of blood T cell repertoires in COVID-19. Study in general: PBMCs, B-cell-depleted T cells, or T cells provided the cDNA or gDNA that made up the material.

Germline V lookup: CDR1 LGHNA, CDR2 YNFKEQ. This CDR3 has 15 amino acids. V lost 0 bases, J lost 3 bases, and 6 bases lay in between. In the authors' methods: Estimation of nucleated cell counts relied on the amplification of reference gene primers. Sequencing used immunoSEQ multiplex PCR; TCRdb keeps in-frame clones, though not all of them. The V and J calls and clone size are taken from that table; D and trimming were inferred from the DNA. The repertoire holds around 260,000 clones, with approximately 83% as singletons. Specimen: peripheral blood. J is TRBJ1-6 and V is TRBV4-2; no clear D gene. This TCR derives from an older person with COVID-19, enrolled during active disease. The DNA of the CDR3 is TGTGCCAGCAGCCAAGACGCAGACTATAATTCACCCCTCCACTTT. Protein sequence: CASSQDADYNSPLHF.